This record looks at one TCR beta chain sequence and its context. Its antigen is undetermined. Generated by immunoSEQ multiplex PCR, the TCRdb table keeps only in-frame clones and is missing some. The sample holds some 2 million clones, over 85% seen once. Terminally differentiated effector memory CD45RA+ cells were excluded by CCR7 positive selection of CD45RO-negative cells. The CDR3 consists of 14 residues. The germline gives CDR1 SGHNT, CDR2 YYREEE (reference sequence). V trimming: 4 bases; J trimming: 3 bases; junction bases outside the gene matches: 5. The sample comes from a study of shared clonotypes between healthy human individuals. Study-wide points: Lower generation probabilities were found for non-shared clonotypes than for those shared by all four donors. In a few donors, around 5% of naive CD4 clonotypes appeared in common. Sorted-subset samples were not fully sequenced, rarefaction indicated. Sampling covered nothing but blood. Tissue TCR repertoires likely differ from those found in blood.

Sequencing input: naive CD8+ T cells sorted from blood. The chain combines TRBV5-4 with TRBJ1-2; 8 bases are a match to TRBD1. This sequence was found in a man between 18 and 35 years old in good health. DNA of the CDR3: TGTGCCAGCAGCGAGACAGGGGCACACTATGGCTACACCTTC. This encodes CASSETGAHYGYTF.